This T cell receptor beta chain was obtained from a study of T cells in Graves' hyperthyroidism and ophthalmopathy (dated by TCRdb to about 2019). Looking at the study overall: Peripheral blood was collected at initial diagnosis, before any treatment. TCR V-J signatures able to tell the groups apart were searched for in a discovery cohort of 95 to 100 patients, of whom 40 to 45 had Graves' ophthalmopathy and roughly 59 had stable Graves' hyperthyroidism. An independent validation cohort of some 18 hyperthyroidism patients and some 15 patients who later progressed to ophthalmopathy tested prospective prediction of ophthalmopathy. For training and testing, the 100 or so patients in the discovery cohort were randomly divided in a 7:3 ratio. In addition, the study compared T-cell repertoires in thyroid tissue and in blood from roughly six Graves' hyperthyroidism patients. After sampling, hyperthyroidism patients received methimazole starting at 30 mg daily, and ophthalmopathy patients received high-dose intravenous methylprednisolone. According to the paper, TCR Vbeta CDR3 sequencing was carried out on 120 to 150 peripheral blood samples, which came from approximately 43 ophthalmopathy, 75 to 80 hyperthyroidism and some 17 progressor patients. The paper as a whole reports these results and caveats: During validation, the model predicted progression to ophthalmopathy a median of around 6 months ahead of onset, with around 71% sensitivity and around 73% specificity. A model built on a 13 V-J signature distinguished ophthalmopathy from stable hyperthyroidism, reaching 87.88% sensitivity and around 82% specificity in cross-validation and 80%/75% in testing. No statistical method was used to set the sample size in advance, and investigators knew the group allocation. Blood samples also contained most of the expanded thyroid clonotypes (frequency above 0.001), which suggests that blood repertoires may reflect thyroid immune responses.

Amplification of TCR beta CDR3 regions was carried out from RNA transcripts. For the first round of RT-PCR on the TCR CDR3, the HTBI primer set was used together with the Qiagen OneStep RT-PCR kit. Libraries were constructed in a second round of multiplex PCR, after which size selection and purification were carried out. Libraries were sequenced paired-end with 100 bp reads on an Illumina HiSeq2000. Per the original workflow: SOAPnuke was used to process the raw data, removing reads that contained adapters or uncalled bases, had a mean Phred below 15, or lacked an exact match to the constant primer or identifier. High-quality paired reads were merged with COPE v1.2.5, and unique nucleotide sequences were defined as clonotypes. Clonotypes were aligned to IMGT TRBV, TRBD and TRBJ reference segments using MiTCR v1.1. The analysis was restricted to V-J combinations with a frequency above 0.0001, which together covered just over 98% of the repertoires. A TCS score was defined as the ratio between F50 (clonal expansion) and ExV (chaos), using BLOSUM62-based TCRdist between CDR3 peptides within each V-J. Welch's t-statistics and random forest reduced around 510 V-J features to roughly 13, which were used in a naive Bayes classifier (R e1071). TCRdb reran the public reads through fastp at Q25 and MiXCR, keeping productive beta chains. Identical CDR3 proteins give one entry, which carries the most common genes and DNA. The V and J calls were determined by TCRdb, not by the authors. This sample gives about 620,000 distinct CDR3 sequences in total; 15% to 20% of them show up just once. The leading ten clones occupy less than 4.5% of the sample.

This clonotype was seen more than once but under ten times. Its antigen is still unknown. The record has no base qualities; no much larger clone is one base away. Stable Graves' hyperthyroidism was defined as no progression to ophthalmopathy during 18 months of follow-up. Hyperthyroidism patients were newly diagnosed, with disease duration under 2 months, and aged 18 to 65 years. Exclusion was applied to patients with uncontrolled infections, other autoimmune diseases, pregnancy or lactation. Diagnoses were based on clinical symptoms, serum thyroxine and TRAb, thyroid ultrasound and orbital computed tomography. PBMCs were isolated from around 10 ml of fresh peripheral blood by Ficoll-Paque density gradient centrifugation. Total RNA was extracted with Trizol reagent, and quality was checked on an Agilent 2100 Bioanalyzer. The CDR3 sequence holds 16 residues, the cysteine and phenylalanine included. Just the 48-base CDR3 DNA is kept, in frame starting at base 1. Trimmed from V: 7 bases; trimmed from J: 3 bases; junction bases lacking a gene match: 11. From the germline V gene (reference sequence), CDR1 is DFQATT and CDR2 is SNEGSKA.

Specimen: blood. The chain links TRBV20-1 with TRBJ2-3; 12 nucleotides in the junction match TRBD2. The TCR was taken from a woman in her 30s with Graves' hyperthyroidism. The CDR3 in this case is CSGASGRAGLTDTQYF. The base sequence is TGCAGTGGGGCTAGCGGGAGGGCCGGGTTAACAGATACGCAGTATTTT.